This TCR beta chain was sequenced during a study of T-cell reconstitution after alpha-beta-depleted transplantation in children. This clonotype was recorded at least ten times. This CDR3 is 13 amino acids long. Germline V gives CDR1 DFQATT, CDR2 SNEGSKA (reference sequence). Trimming left V 2 bases short and J 2 bases short, with 7 bases between. A TCRbeta library incorporating unique molecular identifiers was prepared. TCRdb reprocessed the PCR reads with MiXCR, giving one entry per CDR3 protein. Among some 500,000 distinct CDR3 sequences listed, less than 35% were seen once. The source of this sequence is a human donor who donated a stem cell graft to a child with aplastic anemia. The source was PBMCs from the stem cell graft donor, collected from the stem cell graft. The chain uses TRBV20-1 and TRBJ2-1; D is ambiguous. The chain's CDR3 is CSARQRPYNEQFF. The DNA for the CDR3 is TGCAGTGCTAGACAGAGACCCTACAATGAGCAGTTCTTC.